This paragraph reports one T cell receptor (beta chain). The antigen is unknown. This record comes from a study of T cells in localized non-small cell lung cancer. Study-wide points: Appearing in adjacent lung were a median roughly 59 of the top 100 tumor clones. It remains possible that heterogeneity exists, since only one tumor region was sequenced.

Generated by immunoSEQ multiplex PCR, the TCRdb table keeps only in-frame clones and is missing some. The table shows over 40,000 clones, with more than 70% occurring only once. The V gene's germline CDR1 is SGDLS and CDR2 YYNGEE. Trimming removed 0 bases from V and 1 base from J, with 9 bases in between. This CDR3 has 15 residues. The chain joins TRBV9 to TRBJ2-3, with a tentative D call TRBD2 (5 bases). Sample: peripheral blood, taken before any cancer treatment. The TCR originated in a female donor of 60 years or more with stage I squamous cell lung carcinoma. The CDR3 region has the DNA TGTGCCAGCAGCGTAGATGGACTCCGCACAGATACGCAGTATTTT. It yields the protein CASSVDGLRTDTQYF.